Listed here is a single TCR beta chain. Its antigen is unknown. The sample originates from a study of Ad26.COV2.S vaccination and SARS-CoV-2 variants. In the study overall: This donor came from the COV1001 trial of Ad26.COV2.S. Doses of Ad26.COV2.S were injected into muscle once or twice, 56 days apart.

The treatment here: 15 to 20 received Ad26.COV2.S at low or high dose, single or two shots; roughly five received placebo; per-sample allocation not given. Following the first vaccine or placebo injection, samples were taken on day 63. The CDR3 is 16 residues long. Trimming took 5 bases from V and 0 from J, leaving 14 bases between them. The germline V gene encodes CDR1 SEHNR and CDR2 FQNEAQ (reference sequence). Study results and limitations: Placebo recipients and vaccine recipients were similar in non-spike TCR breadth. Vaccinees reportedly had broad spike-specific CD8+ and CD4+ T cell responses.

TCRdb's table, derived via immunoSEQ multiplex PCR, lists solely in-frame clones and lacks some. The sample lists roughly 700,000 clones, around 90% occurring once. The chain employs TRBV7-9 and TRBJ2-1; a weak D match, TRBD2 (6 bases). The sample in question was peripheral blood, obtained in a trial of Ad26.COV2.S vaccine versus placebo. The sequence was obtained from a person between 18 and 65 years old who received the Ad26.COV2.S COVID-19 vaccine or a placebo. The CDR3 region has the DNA TGTGCCAGCAGCCTACCTAGCGTCGACTCCTACAATGAGCAGTTCTTC. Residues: CASSLPSVDSYNEQFF.